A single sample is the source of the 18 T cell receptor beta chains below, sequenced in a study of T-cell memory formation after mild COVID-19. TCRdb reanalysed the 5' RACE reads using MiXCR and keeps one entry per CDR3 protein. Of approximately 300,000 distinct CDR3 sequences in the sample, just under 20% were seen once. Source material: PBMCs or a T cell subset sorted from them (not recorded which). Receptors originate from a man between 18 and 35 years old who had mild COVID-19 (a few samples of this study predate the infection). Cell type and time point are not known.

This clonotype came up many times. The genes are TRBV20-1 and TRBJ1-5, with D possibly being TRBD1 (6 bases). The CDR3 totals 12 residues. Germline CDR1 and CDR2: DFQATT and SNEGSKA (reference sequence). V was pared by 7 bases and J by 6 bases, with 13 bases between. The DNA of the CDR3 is TGCAGTGTTGTACAGGGAAGTCAGCCCCAGCATTTT. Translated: CSVVQGSQPQHF.

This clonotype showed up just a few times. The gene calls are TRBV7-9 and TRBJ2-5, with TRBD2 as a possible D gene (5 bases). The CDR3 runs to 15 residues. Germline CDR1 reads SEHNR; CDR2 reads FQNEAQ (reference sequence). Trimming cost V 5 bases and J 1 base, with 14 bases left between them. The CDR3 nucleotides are TGTGCCAGCAGCCCTAGCACCGACCTCCAAGAGACCCAGTACTTC. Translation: CASSPSTDLQETQYF.

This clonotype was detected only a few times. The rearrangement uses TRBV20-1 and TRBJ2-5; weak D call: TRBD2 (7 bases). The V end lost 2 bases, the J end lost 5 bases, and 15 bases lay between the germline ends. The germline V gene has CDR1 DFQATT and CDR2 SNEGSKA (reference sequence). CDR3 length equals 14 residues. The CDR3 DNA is TGCAGTGCTAGAAATACAGGCGGGGGCGAGACCCAGTACTTC. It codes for CSARNTGGGETQYF.

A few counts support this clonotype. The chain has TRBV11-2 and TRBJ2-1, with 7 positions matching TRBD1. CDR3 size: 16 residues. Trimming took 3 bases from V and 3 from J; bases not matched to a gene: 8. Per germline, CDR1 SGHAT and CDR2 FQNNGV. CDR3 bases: TGTGCCAGCAGCTTCGACAGGGCCTATAGCTACAATGAGCAGTTCTTC. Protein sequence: CASSFDRAYSYNEQFF.

The CDR3 nucleotides are TGTGCCAGCAGTTCTACTAGCGGGGGGGCCCCCACAGATACGCAGTATTTT. Amino acids: CASSSTSGGAPTDTQYF. V and J are TRBV7-9 and TRBJ2-3; 13 bases map to TRBD2. V trimming: 6 bases; J trimming: 2 bases; junction bases outside the gene matches: 8. Germline-derived CDR1 and CDR2 are SEHNR and FQNEAQ (reference sequence). The CDR3 length is 17 residues.

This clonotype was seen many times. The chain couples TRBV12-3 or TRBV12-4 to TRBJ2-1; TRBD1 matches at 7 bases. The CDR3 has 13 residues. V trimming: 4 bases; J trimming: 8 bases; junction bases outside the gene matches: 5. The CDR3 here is CASSSQGNHEQFF. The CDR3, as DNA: TGTGCCAGCAGTTCACAGGGGAACCATGAGCAGTTCTTC.

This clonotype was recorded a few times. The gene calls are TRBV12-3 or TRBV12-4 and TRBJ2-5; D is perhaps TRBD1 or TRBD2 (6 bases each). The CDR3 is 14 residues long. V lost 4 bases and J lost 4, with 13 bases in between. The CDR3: CASSYGGPTETQYF. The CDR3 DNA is TGTGCCAGCAGTTATGGGGGGCCCACAGAGACCCAGTACTTC.

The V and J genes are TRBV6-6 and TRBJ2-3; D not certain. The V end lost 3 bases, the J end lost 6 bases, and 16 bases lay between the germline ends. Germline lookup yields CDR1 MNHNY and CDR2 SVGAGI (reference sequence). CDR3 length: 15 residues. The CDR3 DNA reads TGTGCCAGCAGTTATGCCCCTCTATTAGCCGATACGCAGTATTTT. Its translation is CASSYAPLLADTQYF.

The CDR3 region has the DNA TGTGCCAGCAGCATCGGCTTCTACGAGCAGTACGTC. It is translated as CASSIGFYEQYV. This chain uses TRBV9 with TRBJ2-7; D is unclear. Trimming stripped 4 bases from V and 3 bases from J, with 8 bases between. CDR1 and CDR2 (germline): SGDLS, YYNGEE. The length of the CDR3 is 12 residues.

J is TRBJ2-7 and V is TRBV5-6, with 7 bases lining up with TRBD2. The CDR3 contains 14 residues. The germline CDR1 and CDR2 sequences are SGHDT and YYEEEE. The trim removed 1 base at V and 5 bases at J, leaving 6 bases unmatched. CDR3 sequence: CASSLSGTWNEQYV. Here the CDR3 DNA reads TGTGCCAGCAGCTTGAGCGGGACCTGGAACGAGCAGTACGTC.

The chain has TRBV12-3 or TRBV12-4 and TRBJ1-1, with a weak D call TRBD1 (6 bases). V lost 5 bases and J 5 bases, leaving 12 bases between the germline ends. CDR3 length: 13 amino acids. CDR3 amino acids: CASSLSQGTEAFF. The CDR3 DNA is TGTGCCAGCAGTCTTAGCCAGGGGACTGAAGCTTTCTTT.

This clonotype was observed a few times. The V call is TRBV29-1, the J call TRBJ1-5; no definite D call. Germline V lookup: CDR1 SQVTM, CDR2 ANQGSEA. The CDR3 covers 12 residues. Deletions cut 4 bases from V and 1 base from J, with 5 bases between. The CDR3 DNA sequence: TGCAGCGTTGGGGAGAGCAATCAGCCCCAGCATTTT. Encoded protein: CSVGESNQPQHF.

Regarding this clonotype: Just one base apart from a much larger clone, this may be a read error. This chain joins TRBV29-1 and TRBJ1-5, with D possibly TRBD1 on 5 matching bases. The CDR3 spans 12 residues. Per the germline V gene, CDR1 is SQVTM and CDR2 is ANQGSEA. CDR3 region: CSVQGENQHQHF. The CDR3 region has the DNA TGCAGCGTTCAGGGTGAAAATCAGCACCAGCATTTT. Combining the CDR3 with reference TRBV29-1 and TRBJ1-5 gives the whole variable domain SAVISQKPSRDICQRGTSLTIQCQVDSQVTMMFWYRQQPGQSLTLIATANQGSEATYESGFVIDKFPISRPNLTFSTLTVSNMSPEDSSIYLCSVQGENQHQHFGDGTRLSIL.

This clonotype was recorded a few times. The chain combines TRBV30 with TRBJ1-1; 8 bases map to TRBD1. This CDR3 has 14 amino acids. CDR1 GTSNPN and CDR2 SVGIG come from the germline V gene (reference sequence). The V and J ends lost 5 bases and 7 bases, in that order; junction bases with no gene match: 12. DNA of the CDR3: TGTGCCTGGGATACTACTTGGACAGGGAGTGAAGCTTTCTTT. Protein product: CAWDTTWTGSEAFF.

CDR3 loop: CASSSNNEQYF. DNA for the CDR3: TGCGCCAGCAGCTCGAACAACGAGCAGTACTTC. The J gene is TRBJ2-7, the V gene TRBV5-1; D remains unclear. CDR1 SGHRS and CDR2 YFSETQ come from the germline V gene. V was clipped by 3 bases and J by 5 bases, with 6 bases between them. The CDR3 runs to 11 residues.

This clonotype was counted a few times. CDR3 protein: CASSSNRGRGTEAFF. The CDR3 DNA is TGTGCCAGCAGCTCTAACAGGGGGCGTGGGACTGAAGCTTTCTTT. This chain links TRBV7-6 with TRBJ1-1; 9 nucleotides match TRBD1. The CDR3 totals 15 residues. V dropped 4 bases and J dropped 5; count of bases not matched to a gene: 8. The germline V gene encodes CDR1 SGHVS and CDR2 FNYEAQ.

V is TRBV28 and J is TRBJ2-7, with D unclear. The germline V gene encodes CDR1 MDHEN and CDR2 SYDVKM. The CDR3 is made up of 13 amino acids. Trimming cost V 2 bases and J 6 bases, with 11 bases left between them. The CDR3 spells CASSLRLDVEQYV. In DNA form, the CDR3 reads TGTGCCAGCAGTTTACGTCTCGACGTCGAGCAGTACGTC.

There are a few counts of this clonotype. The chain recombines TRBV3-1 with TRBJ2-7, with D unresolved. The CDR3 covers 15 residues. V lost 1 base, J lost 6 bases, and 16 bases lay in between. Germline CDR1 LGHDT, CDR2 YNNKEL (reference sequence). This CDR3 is CASSQGSATMGEQYF. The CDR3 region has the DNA TGTGCCAGCAGCCAAGGATCGGCCACCATGGGCGAGCAGTACTTC.